The 28 T cell receptor beta chains reported below all come from one sample, sequenced in a study of cytomegalovirus exposure and HLA in healthy donors. Primers: 60 Vbeta forward and 13 Jbeta reverse. TCRdb's copy holds only in-frame clones and misses some; the assay was immunoSEQ multiplex PCR. The sample lists 250,000 to 350,000 clones; roughly 89% were seen once. Material: PBMCs. The source is a man aged 35 to 55 in good health and CMV-seropositive.

CDR3 nucleotide sequence: TGTGCCAGCAGTGAACAGGCCCCCCGCTCTGGAAACACCATATATTTT. Amino acids: CASSEQAPRSGNTIYF. V usage is TRBV2 and J usage is TRBJ1-3; D gene ambiguous. CDR1 is SNHLY, CDR2 FYNNEI, per germline. The CDR3 runs 16 residues. V shed 2 bases and J shed 0 bases, with 11 bases lying between them.

CDR3 DNA: TGTGCCAGCAGTTACGGGGAGGTTATGAAGACCCAGTACTTC. This translates into CASSYGEVMKTQYF. This rearrangement joins TRBV6-6 to TRBJ2-5; tentatively, D is TRBD2 (6 bases). V dropped 2 bases and J dropped 6 bases, with 13 bases sitting between them. The CDR3 sequence is 14 residues long. Germline CDR1 MNHNY, CDR2 SVGAGI (reference sequence).

This clone was recorded once. The gene calls are TRBV11-3 and TRBJ2-1; TRBD2 matches at 10 bases. V was pared by 3 bases and J by 9 bases, with 11 bases of the junction left unmatched. Germline values: CDR1 SGHNT, CDR2 YENEEA. The CDR3 has 16 residues. The CDR3 nucleotides are TGTGCCAGCAGCTTGGCTAGCGGGAGTAAGTCGAGTGAGCAGTTCTTC. It encodes CASSLASGSKSSEQFF.

The chain has TRBV7-3 and TRBJ2-3, with 7 bases lining up with TRBD1. V shed 5 bases, J shed 3 bases, and the junction held 5 bases outside the gene matches. This CDR3 has 14 amino acids. The germline V gene has CDR1 SGHTA and CDR2 FQGTGA. The CDR3 DNA reads TGTGCCAGCAGCCTCAGACAGGGAACAGATACGCAGTATTTT. This codes for CASSLRQGTDTQYF. Using reference TRBV7-3 and TRBJ2-3 for the parts outside the CDR3, the full variable domain is GAGVSQTPSNKVTEKGKYVELRCDPISGHTALYWYRQSLGQGPEFLIYFQGTGAADDSGLPNDRFFAVRPEGSVSTLKIQRTERGDSAVYLCASSLRQGTDTQYFGPGTRLTVL.

J is TRBJ2-1 and V is TRBV7-3; 10 bases fit TRBD2. CDR3 length: 13 residues. Germline loops: CDR1 SGHTA, CDR2 FQGTGA. With 6 bases clipped from V and 6 bases from J, the junction kept 2 bases outside the gene matches. CDR3 loop: CASRASGSNEQFF. The CDR3 coding sequence is TGTGCCAGCAGGGCTAGCGGGAGCAATGAGCAGTTCTTC.

V gene TRBV6-5 combines with J gene TRBJ1-4; perhaps TRBD1 as D (5 bases). The CDR3 consists of 13 residues. V was shortened by 0 bases and J by 7 bases, with 6 bases between the two germline ends. Germline assignment: CDR1 MNHEY and CDR2 SVGAGI. CDR3 residues: CASSYSTVEKLFF. The DNA for the CDR3 is TGTGCCAGCAGTTACTCGACAGTTGAAAAACTGTTTTTT.

The chain employs TRBV11-2 and TRBJ2-5, with 8 nucleotides matching TRBD1. The CDR3 length is 15 residues. From germline, CDR1 is SGHAT and CDR2 FQNNGV. After removal of 0 bases from V and 5 bases from J, the junction contained 5 bases not matched to a gene. The CDR3 DNA is TGTGCCAGCAGCTTAGAGGCAGGGGGCGGTGAGACCCAGTACTTC. Its translation is CASSLEAGGGETQYF.

The chain employs TRBV7-3 and TRBJ2-7, with TRBD2 identical over 10 bases. The germline V gene encodes CDR1 SGHTA and CDR2 FQGTGA. This CDR3 region has 14 residues. The V gene end was trimmed by 5 bases and the J gene end by 2 bases; junction bases not matched to a gene: 3. CDR3: CASSVTSGAYEQYF. The CDR3 DNA is TGTGCCAGCAGCGTTACTAGCGGGGCCTACGAGCAGTACTTC.

This sequence joins TRBV6-6 and TRBJ1-5; TRBD1 aligns across 8 bases. CDR1 and CDR2 (germline): MNHNY, SVGAGI (reference sequence). CDR3 size: 15 residues. The V segment lost 2 bases and the J segment 2 bases; nucleotides outside the gene matches: 2. The CDR3 region is CASSYGQGGNQPQHF. DNA for the CDR3: TGTGCCAGCAGTTACGGACAGGGTGGCAATCAGCCCCAGCATTTT.

The chain uses TRBV13 and TRBJ2-1; the match to TRBD2 covers 14 bases. The CDR3 length is 16 residues. The germline V gene has CDR1 PRHDT and CDR2 FYEKMQ (reference sequence). After removal of 5 bases from V and 9 bases from J, the junction contained 9 bases not matched to a gene. The CDR3 here is CASSHGTSGRVSEQFF. Written as DNA, the CDR3 is TGTGCCAGCAGCCACGGGACTAGCGGGAGAGTTAGTGAGCAGTTCTTC.

The rearrangement uses TRBV6-5 and TRBJ1-2; 7 bases line up with TRBD1. Unmatched junction bases numbered 1, after V lost 0 bases and J lost 6 bases. CDR1 is MNHEY, CDR2 SVGAGI, per germline. CDR3 length equals 13 residues. The CDR3 DNA is TGTGCCAGCAGTTACTCGACAGGGAATGGCTACACCTTC. Residues: CASSYSTGNGYTF.

V usage is TRBV12-5 and J usage is TRBJ2-3; 7 nucleotides match TRBD2. Germline loops: CDR1 LGHNT, CDR2 FRNRAP. The V gene end was trimmed by 1 base and the J gene end by 6 bases; junction bases not matched to a gene: 4. The CDR3 length is 14 residues. The CDR3 nucleotides are TGTGCTAGTGGTTTGGGGGGGAGGGTGGATACGCAGTATTTT. It encodes CASGLGGRVDTQYF.

The rearrangement uses TRBV28 and TRBJ1-5; tentatively, D is TRBD1 (6 bases). Per germline, CDR1 MDHEN and CDR2 SYDVKM. The length of the CDR3 is 13 residues. Trimming cost V 8 bases and J 5 bases, with 13 bases left between them. The CDR3 spells CASRTVLDQPQHF. In nucleotides, the CDR3 is TGTGCCAGCCGGACAGTTCTCGATCAGCCCCAGCATTTT.

The genes are TRBV11-2 and TRBJ1-3; 9 bases match TRBD1. The CDR3 loop spans 18 amino acids. Germline CDR1 is SGHAT and CDR2 is FQNNGV. With V trimmed by 2 bases and J by 4 bases, 12 bases remained unmatched. The CDR3 coding sequence is TGTGCCAGCAGCTTAACCCCGGACAGGGGCTTGGGAGGAAACACCATATATTTT. This codes for CASSLTPDRGLGGNTIYF.

This chain connects TRBV18 to TRBJ2-7, with D possibly being TRBD1 (5 bases). From germline, CDR1 is KGHSH and CDR2 LQKENI. The CDR3 spans 14 residues. V shed 2 bases and J shed 0 bases, with 8 bases lying between them. Here the CDR3 DNA reads TGTGCCAGCTCACCAGGGGCTCCCTCCTACGAGCAGTACTTC. Protein product: CASSPGAPSYEQYF.

The genes are TRBV27 and TRBJ1-1; the match to TRBD1 covers 8 bases. This CDR3 is 12 amino acids long. V was clipped by 6 bases and J by 6 bases; unmatched bases: 3. Per the germline V gene, CDR1 is MNHEY and CDR2 is SMNVEV (reference sequence). The CDR3 is CASSTGGSEAFF. CDR3 DNA: TGTGCCAGCAGCACAGGGGGGTCTGAAGCTTTCTTT.

The chain couples TRBV19 to TRBJ2-3; 8 nucleotides align to TRBD2. Germline V gene sequence: CDR1 LNHDA, CDR2 SQIVND (reference sequence). The V segment lost 1 base and the J segment 2 bases; nucleotides outside the gene matches: 2. CDR3 length: 15 amino acids. CDR3 loop: CASSIVREVTDTQYF. The CDR3 DNA follows: TGTGCCAGTAGTATAGTGCGGGAGGTCACAGATACGCAGTATTTT.

A few counts support this clone. This rearrangement joins TRBV5-4 to TRBJ1-1; a possible D gene is TRBD1 (5 bases). This CDR3 region has 14 residues. Germline CDR1 is SGHNT and CDR2 is YYREEE (reference sequence). The V end lost 0 bases, the J end lost 4 bases, and 10 bases lay between the germline ends. Here the CDR3 reads CASSLEGGGTEAFF. Written as DNA, the CDR3 is TGTGCCAGCAGCTTGGAGGGCGGGGGCACTGAAGCTTTCTTT. The entire variable domain, with the rest obtained from reference TRBV5-4 and TRBJ1-1, is as follows: ETGVTQSPTHLIKTRGQQVTLRCSSQSGHNTVSWYQQALGQGPQFIFQYYREEENGRGNFPPRFSGLQFPNYSSELNVNALELDDSALYLCASSLEGGGTEAFFGQGTRLTVV.

V is TRBV7-8 and J is TRBJ1-1; a weak D match, TRBD1 (6 bases). The CDR3 consists of 17 residues. V gave up 2 bases and J gave up 1 base, with 17 bases separating them. Germline assignment: CDR1 SGHVS and CDR2 FQNEAQ. CDR3 nucleotide sequence: TGTGCCAGCAGCTTAAAACGGGGGGCGGTATCGAACACTGAAGCTTTCTTT. Translated, it gives CASSLKRGAVSNTEAFF.

The chain links TRBV28 to TRBJ1-2, with D hard to call. V was cut by 5 bases and J by 4 bases, with 17 bases left in between. Germline V lookup: CDR1 MDHEN, CDR2 SYDVKM. This CDR3 has 15 amino acids. As DNA, the CDR3 is TGTGCCAGCAGTCCCCCTGCGGATTATAGCTATGGCTACACCTTC. Amino acid sequence: CASSPPADYSYGYTF.

Remarks on this clone: This same CDR3 is encoded by further DNA sequences in the sample. V gene TRBV11-2 combines with J gene TRBJ2-1, with 10 bases aligning to TRBD2. J was trimmed by 0 bases and V by 3 bases; bases with no gene match: 2. CDR3 length: 16 amino acids. Germline V gene lookup returns CDR1 SGHAT and CDR2 FQNNGV. CDR3 in amino acids: CASSFASGSSYNEQFF. The CDR3 nucleotides are TGTGCCAGCAGCTTCGCTAGCGGGAGCTCCTACAATGAGCAGTTCTTC.

The chain employs TRBV19 and TRBJ1-2, with 7 bases aligning to TRBD1. The CDR3 contains 13 residues. The J segment lost 2 bases and the V segment lost 6 bases, leaving 3 bases of the junction unmatched. Germline CDR1 LNHDA, CDR2 SQIVND (reference sequence). CDR3 nucleotide sequence: TGTGCCAGTAGGACAGGGACAAACTATGGCTACACCTTC. The encoded protein is CASRTGTNYGYTF.

CDR3 nucleotides: TGTGCCAGTACCCCGGGGGGGAGAGGCGAGCAGTACTTC. Amino acid sequence: CASTPGGRGEQYF. The V call is TRBV19, the J call TRBJ2-7; 8 bases match TRBD2. The CDR3 sequence is 13 residues long. V was clipped by 7 bases and J by 6 bases; unmatched bases: 8. Germline CDR1 reads LNHDA; CDR2 reads SQIVND (reference sequence).

This chain uses TRBV4-1 with TRBJ2-1; D remains unclear. CDR1 and CDR2 (germline): MGHRA, YSYEKL. The CDR3 loop spans 14 amino acids. The V end was cut by 1 base, the J end by 7 bases, with 11 bases between. Here the CDR3 DNA reads TGCGCCAGCAGCCAAGGGGTCTTGAGGAATGAGCAGTTCTTC. It yields the protein CASSQGVLRNEQFF.

Comments on this clone: One end of the junction varies from germline; a read error may be responsible. The chain links TRBV7-9 to TRBJ2-1; TRBD2 agrees at 9 bases. The CDR3 extends over 11 amino acids. The germline gives CDR1 SEHNR, CDR2 FQNEAQ (reference sequence). In nucleotides, the CDR3 is TGTGCCAGCAGCTTATGGCGGGAGGGTATCTTC. Amino acid sequence: CASSLWREGIF.

The J gene is TRBJ2-7, the V gene TRBV6-5; no firm D call. V lost 7 bases, J lost 0 bases, and 10 bases lay in between. CDR3 length: 13 amino acids. CDR1 is MNHEY and CDR2 is SVGAGI in the germline V gene. CDR3 sequence (DNA): TGTGCCAGCACCGCGGAGAGCTCCTACGAGCAGTACTTC. Protein sequence: CASTAESSYEQYF.

This clone showed up just a few times. The chain uses TRBV2 and TRBJ1-1; 7 bases match TRBD1. Germline CDR1 SNHLY, CDR2 FYNNEI. CDR3 size: 13 residues. The V segment lost 4 bases and the J segment 8 bases; nucleotides outside the gene matches: 7. The CDR3: CASSGERGREAFF. The CDR3 coding sequence is TGTGCCAGCAGTGGTGAAAGGGGGCGCGAAGCTTTCTTT. Looking up the rest from reference TRBV2 and TRBJ1-1 gives the full variable domain: EPEVTQTPSHQVTQMGQEVILRCVPISNHLYFYWYRQILGQKVEFLVSFYNNEISEKSEIFDDQFSVERPDGSNFTLKIRSTKLEDSAMYFCASSGERGREAFFGQGTRLTVV.

This clone was observed a single time. The CDR3 protein is CASSLYNPYEQYF. The CDR3, as DNA: TGTGCCAGCAGTTTATACAATCCCTACGAGCAGTACTTC. V usage is TRBV27 and J usage is TRBJ2-7; the D is unclear. Trimming cost V 1 base and J 2 bases, with 6 bases left between them. The germline CDR1 and CDR2 sequences are MNHEY and SMNVEV (reference sequence). This CDR3 is 13 amino acids long.